The 13 T cell receptor beta chains below were found in one sample sequenced in a study of blood T cells in healthy people across ages. Through a sample-barcoded 5' primer and a J-beta primer mix, a second PCR was run for 7 to 11 cycles. In TCRdb, the 5' RACE reads were re-called with MiXCR into one record per CDR3 protein. The sample includes roughly 1.6 million distinct CDR3 sequences, 30% to 35% of them seen just once. Source material: blood. The receptors derive from a woman aged 25-40 years in good health.

The CDR3, as DNA: TGTGCCAGCACCCCTAACAGCGGGGGGGCCGATGAGCAGTTCTTC. This gives the protein CASTPNSGGADEQFF. The genes are TRBV12-3 or TRBV12-4 and TRBJ2-1, with 10 bases matching TRBD2. The CDR3 runs to 15 residues. V was pared by 7 bases and J by 8 bases, with 11 bases of the junction left unmatched.

The V gene is TRBV11-2, the J gene TRBJ2-1; no clear D gene. The germline CDR1 and CDR2 sequences are SGHAT and FQNNGV. The length of the CDR3 is 13 residues. V lost 1 base, J lost 9 bases, and 10 bases lay in between. CDR3 region: CASSLVGSSEQFF. In DNA form, the CDR3 reads TGTGCCAGCAGCTTAGTGGGTTCGAGTGAGCAGTTCTTC. The full variable domain, in which reference TRBV11-2 and TRBJ2-1 provide the parts outside the CDR3, is EAGVAQSPRYKIIEKRQSVAFWCNPISGHATLYWYQQILGQGPKLLIQFQNNGVVDDSQLPKDRFSAERLKGVDSTLKIQPAKLEDSAVYLCASSLVGSSEQFFGPGTRLTVL.

This clonotype was picked up a small number of times. A read error may produce the germline difference seen at one junction end. The chain has TRBV7-6 and TRBJ1-5; 10 nucleotides align to TRBD1. The germline CDR1 and CDR2 sequences are SGHVS and FNYEAQ. CDR3 length equals 17 residues. DNA for the CDR3: TGTGCCTGCAGCTTAGAGGCCGGGACAGGGGATCATCAGCCCCAGCATTTT. Translating it yields CACSLEAGTGDHQPQHF.

The chain links TRBV3-1 to TRBJ2-4; D remains ambiguous. This CDR3 has 15 residues. Looked up from germline, CDR1 is LGHDT and CDR2 is YNNKEL (reference sequence). The V end lost 0 bases, the J end lost 8 bases, and 14 bases lay between the germline ends. CDR3 residues: CASSQDVARSDIQYF. CDR3 DNA: TGTGCCAGCAGCCAAGATGTGGCGCGGAGCGACATTCAGTACTTC.

In this sample, this clonotype turned up once. The chain is built from TRBV6-5 and TRBJ2-2, with D perhaps TRBD1 or TRBD2 (6 bases each). Germline CDR1 MNHEY, CDR2 SVGAGI. V lost 5 bases, J lost 7 bases, and 14 bases lay in between. The CDR3 contains 14 residues. The CDR3 here is CASSLQGGGGELFF. CDR3 in DNA: TGTGCCAGCAGTCTACAGGGAGGCGGCGGGGAGCTGTTTTTT.

This clonotype was counted a single time. The chain has TRBV6-2 or TRBV6-3 and TRBJ2-1; the match to TRBD2 covers 8 bases. Matching the DNA end better, TRBJ2-7 makes the J call doubtful. This CDR3 contains 20 residues. Germline V lookup: CDR1 MNHEY, CDR2 SVGEGT. The CDR3 reads CASSTRPQLTSATTYNEQYF. The CDR3 DNA reads TGTGCCAGCAGTACCAGACCCCAGTTGACTAGCGCGACGACTTACAATGAGCAGTACTTC.

The chain recombines TRBV9 with TRBJ2-1; 10 bases align to TRBD2. CDR1 SGDLS and CDR2 YYNGEE come from the germline V gene. J gave up 5 bases and V 0 bases, and 5 bases lay outside the gene matches. The CDR3 sequence is 16 residues long. The CDR3 DNA follows: TGTGCCAGCAGCGTAGTGCCTAGCGGGAGTCACAATGAGCAGTTCTTC. Protein: CASSVVPSGSHNEQFF.

This clonotype was seen more than once but under ten times. The chain is built from TRBV11-2 and TRBJ2-3, with D possibly called TRBD1 or TRBD2 (5 bases each). The CDR3 extends over 14 amino acids. Deletions cut 5 bases from V and 8 bases from J, with 17 bases between. Germline CDR1 SGHAT, CDR2 FQNNGV. The CDR3 region has the DNA TGTGCCAGCAGCCACGGGACGCAAAGGTCTACGCAGTATTTT. It translates to CASSHGTQRSTQYF.

This clonotype was counted only a few times. An end of the junction differs from the germline gene, which may be a read error. The V call is TRBV7-2, the J call TRBJ2-1, with D possibly matching TRBD1 (5 bases). CDR1 and CDR2 from the germline V gene are SGHTA and FQGNSA. CDR3 length: 14 amino acids. Written as DNA, the CDR3 is TGTGCCAGCAGCATGGGGCCCGGCTACCATGAGCAGTTCTTC. It encodes CASSMGPGYHEQFF. The variable domain in full, with the rest retrieved from reference TRBV7-2 and TRBJ2-1, is GAGVSQSPSNKVTEKGKDVELRCDPISGHTALYWYRQSLGQGLEFLIYFQGNSAPDKSGLPSDRFSAERTGGSVSTLTIQRTQQEDSAVYLCASSMGPGYHEQFFGPGTRLTVL.

The chain carries TRBV2 and TRBJ1-6; 8 bases line up with TRBD1. The CDR3 has 18 residues. Trimming cost V 8 bases and J 9 bases; bases outside gene matches: 21. Germline V gene sequence: CDR1 SNHLY, CDR2 FYNNEI. As DNA, the CDR3 is TGTGCCAGCTTGGAGGGGCCCGGGACAGGTTTTAAGTCTTCACCCCTCCACTTT. Protein product: CASLEGPGTGFKSSPLHF.

This sequence joins TRBV20-1 and TRBJ1-6; D is perhaps TRBD1 (6 bases). The germline V and J ends were trimmed by 0 bases and 2 bases, with 14 bases remaining between them. The germline gives CDR1 DFQATT, CDR2 SNEGSKA (reference sequence). This CDR3 has 17 amino acids. The CDR3 reads CSARDLGAVTYNSPLHF. The DNA of the CDR3 is TGCAGTGCTAGAGATCTGGGGGCGGTTACCTATAATTCACCCCTCCACTTT.

This clonotype turned up a few times. This sequence joins TRBV7-9 and TRBJ2-1; 12 nucleotides align to TRBD2. CDR3 length: 18 amino acids. Germline CDR1 SEHNR, CDR2 FQNEAQ (reference sequence). Trimming removed 6 bases from V and 7 bases from J; junction bases left unmatched: 16. The DNA of the CDR3 is TGTGCCAGCAGTCCAAACGACGGGACTAGCGGGCTCTATAATGAGCAGTTCTTC. Its translation is CASSPNDGTSGLYNEQFF.

The J gene is TRBJ2-1, the V gene TRBV7-6; 12 bases match TRBD1. The CDR3 covers 16 residues. Unmatched junction bases numbered 10, after V lost 6 bases and J lost 7 bases. CDR1 SGHVS and CDR2 FNYEAQ come from the germline V gene. CDR3 DNA sequence: TGTGCCAGCAGTTCTACCGGGACAGGGGGCATGAATGAGCAGTTCTTC. Translation gives CASSSTGTGGMNEQFF. The full variable domain, completed using reference TRBV7-6 and TRBJ2-1, is GAGVSQSPRYKVTKRGQDVALRCDPISGHVSLYWYRQALGQGPEFLTYFNYEAQQDKSGLPNDRFSAERPEGSISTLTIQRTEQRDSAMYRCASSSTGTGGMNEQFFGPGTRLTVL.